These T cell receptor beta chains were read from a single sample in a study of blood T cell repertoires in COVID-19. The protocol was immunoSEQ multiplex PCR, while the TCRdb copy is restricted to in-frame clones and leaves out a portion. The sample has approximately 220,000 clones; around 89% are singletons. Sequencing used PBMCs or T cells enriched from blood (not recorded which). The receptor source for this set is a woman between 25 and 40 years old who had recovered from COVID-19. The CDR3 runs from the conserved cysteine through the conserved F or W. The D gene is left open where the match is weak. Only some rows state a clone size, as once, few, many or a class for expanded clones.

V	J	size	D	CDR3	DNA
TRBV3-1/TRBV3-2	TRBJ1-6	NA	NA	CASSQDPRSGYSPLHF	TGTGCCAGCAGCCAAGATCCCCGGTCCGGGTATTCACCCCTCCACTTT
TRBV4-2	TRBJ2-5	NA	TRBD1	CASSQVDRAQETQYF	TGTGCCAGCAGCCAAGTTGACAGGGCCCAAGAGACCCAGTACTTC
TRBV11-2	TRBJ1-2	NA	NA	CASSSRGAYGYTF	TGTGCCAGCAGTTCCAGGGGAGCCTATGGCTACACCTTC
TRBV6-1	TRBJ2-6	once	NA	CASSEALGGSGANVLTF	TGTGCCAGCAGTGAAGCGCTTGGAGGGTCTGGGGCCAACGTCCTGACTTTC
TRBV6-5	TRBJ1-1	NA	TRBD1	CASSYLTGMNTEAFF	TGTGCCAGCAGTTACCTGACAGGGATGAACACTGAAGCTTTCTTT
TRBV7-2	TRBJ1-2	once	NA	CASSLWLSSGASGYTF	TGTGCCAGCAGCTTATGGCTTTCGAGTGGAGCGTCTGGCTACACCTTC
TRBV7-2	TRBJ1-3	NA	NA	CASSLQGAGNTIYF	TGTGCCAGCAGCTTGCAAGGGGCAGGAAACACCATATATTTT
TRBV27	TRBJ1-2	NA	NA	CASRRRGEDYGYTF	TGTGCCAGCCGGCGCAGGGGAGAGGACTATGGCTACACCTTC
TRBV5-1	TRBJ1-1	NA	TRBD1	CASSGHRGDTEAFF	TGCGCCAGCAGCGGCCACAGGGGGGACACTGAAGCTTTCTTT
TRBV7-6	TRBJ2-3	NA	TRBD2	CASSSLAGESTDTQYF	TGTGCCAGCAGCTCACTAGCGGGGGAGAGCACAGATACGCAGTATTTT
TRBV4-1	TRBJ2-2	NA	NA	CASSQERRGTGELFF	TGCGCCAGCAGCCAAGAGCGAAGGGGAACCGGGGAGCTGTTTTTT
TRBV7-2	TRBJ2-7	NA	TRBD2	CASSLATSGPYEQYF	TGTGCCAGCAGCTTGGCGACTAGCGGGCCCTACGAGCAGTACTTC
TRBV12-3/TRBV12-4	TRBJ1-5	few	NA	CASSLQRYQPQHF	TGTGCCAGCAGTTTGCAGCGCTATCAGCCCCAGCATTTT
TRBV25-1	TRBJ2-7	NA	TRBD2	CASSDFLAGYYEQYF	TGTGCCAGCAGTGATTTTCTAGCGGGATACTACGAGCAGTACTTC
TRBV4-1	TRBJ1-1	NA	NA	CASSQEGRGGSNTEAFF	TGCGCCAGCAGCCAAGAGGGCCGGGGAGGGTCGAACACTGAAGCTTTCTTT
TRBV28	TRBJ2-1	once	NA	CASSPGSGEQFF	TGTGCCAGCAGTCCCGGGTCGGGTGAGCAGTTCTTC
TRBV4-2	TRBJ2-1	once	TRBD2	CASSQERGVYNEQFF	TGTGCCAGCAGCCAAGAGCGGGGGGTCTACAATGAGCAGTTCTTC
TRBV29-1	TRBJ1-2	NA	NA	CSTPTGREDGYTF	TGCAGCACACCGACAGGTCGAGAGGATGGCTACACCTTC
TRBV4-3	TRBJ1-3	few	TRBD1	CASSSGQEGNTIYF	TGCGCCAGCAGCTCAGGACAGGAAGGAAACACCATATATTTT
TRBV2	TRBJ1-4	NA	TRBD1	CASRQGQANEKLFF	TGTGCCAGCCGCCAGGGACAGGCTAATGAAAAACTGTTTTTT
TRBV19	TRBJ2-1	NA	NA	CASNPDSHAYNEQFF	TGTGCCAGTAACCCCGACTCCCACGCCTACAATGAGCAGTTCTTC
TRBV3-1/TRBV3-2	TRBJ1-1	NA	TRBD1	CASSLARTGGAVAFF	TGTGCCAGCAGCCTAGCTAGGACAGGGGGCGCCGTAGCTTTCTTT
TRBV15	TRBJ2-1	NA	NA	CATSRDPGVGEQFF	TGTGCCACCAGCAGAGACCCCGGGGTTGGAGAGCAGTTCTTC
TRBV4-1	TRBJ2-3	few	TRBD2	CASSGSGGGPDTQYF	TGCGCCAGCAGCGGGTCGGGGGGTGGACCAGATACGCAGTATTTT
TRBV7-3	TRBJ2-1	NA	TRBD1	CASSQGQASNEQFF	TGTGCCAGCAGCCAGGGACAGGCGTCTAATGAGCAGTTCTTC
TRBV27	TRBJ1-2	NA	TRBD1	CASSSRTGGRNGYTF	TGTGCCAGCAGTTCCCGGACAGGGGGCAGGAATGGCTACACCTTC
TRBV11-2	TRBJ2-5	NA	NA	CASSPRGVRDSDRAETQYF	TGTGCCAGCAGCCCCCGGGGAGTCCGGGACTCCGATCGGGCGGAGACCCAGTACTTC
TRBV11-1	TRBJ2-2	NA	TRBD2	CASSSGGVNTGELFF	TGTGCCAGCAGCTCGGGGGGAGTGAACACCGGGGAGCTGTTTTTT
TRBV25-1	TRBJ1-2	NA	NA	CASSESTAANYGYTF	TGTGCCAGCAGTGAATCTACAGCTGCTAACTATGGCTACACCTTC
TRBV11-1	TRBJ1-1	NA	TRBD1	CASSPTRTGGAFF	TGTGCCAGCAGCCCCACCAGGACAGGGGGAGCTTTCTTT
TRBV7-2	TRBJ1-2	few	TRBD1	CASSFRDRVGYTF	TGTGCCAGCAGCTTTAGGGACAGGGTTGGCTACACCTTC
TRBV6-5	TRBJ1-4	NA	TRBD1	CASSLQGATNEKLFF	TGTGCCAGCAGTCTACAGGGGGCGACTAATGAAAAACTGTTTTTT
TRBV6-5	TRBJ1-1	NA	NA	CASSYSQGETEAFF	TGTGCCAGCAGTTACTCACAGGGAGAAACTGAAGCTTTCTTT
TRBV19	TRBJ1-1	few	TRBD1	CASSIGPGGRLNTEAFF	TGTGCCAGTAGTATCGGGCCAGGGGGCAGGCTGAACACTGAAGCTTTCTTT
TRBV10-3	TRBJ2-3	NA	TRBD2	CAISESSGSTDTQYF	TGTGCCATCAGTGAGTCTAGCGGGTCAACAGATACGCAGTATTTT
TRBV7-3	TRBJ2-1	NA	TRBD2	CASSSHPTLTSGGGTREQFF	TGTGCCAGCAGCTCGCACCCCACACTAACTAGCGGGGGGGGAACTAGAGAGCAGTTCTTC
TRBV11-3	TRBJ1-1	NA	NA	CASSLSRWNTEAFF	TGTGCCAGCAGCTTAAGTCGGTGGAACACTGAAGCTTTCTTT
TRBV6-5	TRBJ1-1	NA	TRBD1	CASRQGRNTEAFF	TGTGCCAGCCGACAGGGGAGGAACACTGAAGCTTTCTTT
TRBV7-8	TRBJ2-3	NA	NA	CASSSSVQGTQYF	TGTGCCAGCAGCTCTTCAGTTCAGGGTACGCAGTATTTT
TRBV11-2	TRBJ2-7	NA	TRBD1	CASSRTRDRAYEQYF	TGTGCCAGCAGCCGTACCCGGGACAGGGCCTACGAGCAGTACTTC
TRBV5-6	TRBJ2-3	NA	TRBD2	CASSLAFWRGGIISQYF	TGTGCCAGCAGCTTGGCCTTTTGGCGGGGGGGCATCATATCGCAGTATTTT
TRBV7-2	TRBJ1-2	few	NA	CASSSQGPLLNYGYTF	TGTGCCAGCAGCTCTCAGGGGCCCCTATTGAACTATGGCTACACCTTC
TRBV6-4	TRBJ2-2	NA	NA	CASSDSTVANTGELFF	TGTGCCAGCAGTGACTCAACGGTAGCGAACACCGGGGAGCTGTTTTTT
TRBV19	TRBJ2-3	NA	TRBD1	CASSPDRGSRTDTQYF	TGTGCCAGTAGTCCAGACAGGGGGTCGCGCACAGATACGCAGTATTTT
TRBV29-1	TRBJ2-1	once	TRBD1	CSVDRGQGIEQFF	TGCAGCGTTGATAGGGGACAGGGGATTGAGCAGTTCTTC
TRBV27	TRBJ1-5	NA	TRBD1	CASSLQGASQPQHF	TGTGCCAGCAGTTTACAGGGGGCAAGTCAGCCCCAGCATTTT
TRBV7-9	TRBJ1-1	NA	TRBD1	CASSSNRGGNTEAFF	TGTGCCAGCAGCTCTAACAGGGGTGGGAACACTGAAGCTTTCTTT
TRBV24-1	TRBJ2-3	NA	TRBD1	CATSRGRLTDTQYF	TGTGCCACCAGCAGGGGGCGGCTCACAGATACGCAGTATTTT
TRBV4-3	TRBJ2-1	NA	TRBD2	CASSLTYRAGTNNEQFF	TGCGCCAGCAGCCTTACTTACCGAGCGGGGACCAACAATGAGCAGTTCTTC
TRBV4-1	TRBJ1-1	NA	NA	CASSQEGDVEAFF	TGCGCCAGCAGCCAAGAAGGAGACGTGGAAGCTTTCTTT
TRBV7-9	TRBJ2-2	NA	NA	CASSLVQAGELFF	TGTGCCAGCAGCTTGGTCCAGGCCGGGGAGCTGTTTTTT
TRBV4-3	TRBJ1-2	NA	TRBD1	CASSHEQGAFYGYTF	TGCGCCAGCAGCCATGAACAGGGGGCGTTCTATGGCTACACCTTC
TRBV7-9	TRBJ1-2	once	NA	CASSSHRDNGYGYTF	TGTGCCAGCAGCTCCCATCGGGACAACGGCTATGGCTACACCTTC
TRBV19	TRBJ1-2	NA	NA	CASSIDRNYGYTF	TGTGCCAGTAGTATCGACAGAAACTATGGCTACACCTTC
TRBV5-6	TRBJ1-1	NA	NA	CASSLAGRWNTEAFF	TGTGCCAGCAGCTTGGCGGGGAGGTGGAACACTGAAGCTTTCTTT
TRBV5-8	TRBJ2-1	NA	NA	CASSPDYGLSSYNEQFF	TGTGCCAGCAGCCCAGACTACGGGTTGAGCTCCTACAATGAGCAGTTCTTC
TRBV29-1	TRBJ2-5	NA	TRBD1	CSVGDRGSGTQYF	TGCAGCGTTGGGGACAGGGGTTCCGGGACCCAGTACTTC
TRBV9	TRBJ2-7	NA	TRBD1	CASSARGQGEVYEQYF	TGTGCCAGCAGCGCAAGGGGACAGGGAGAAGTCTACGAGCAGTACTTC
TRBV4-3	TRBJ2-1	once	NA	CASSLYETSEQFF	TGCGCCAGCAGCCTCTACGAAACGTCAGAGCAGTTCTTC